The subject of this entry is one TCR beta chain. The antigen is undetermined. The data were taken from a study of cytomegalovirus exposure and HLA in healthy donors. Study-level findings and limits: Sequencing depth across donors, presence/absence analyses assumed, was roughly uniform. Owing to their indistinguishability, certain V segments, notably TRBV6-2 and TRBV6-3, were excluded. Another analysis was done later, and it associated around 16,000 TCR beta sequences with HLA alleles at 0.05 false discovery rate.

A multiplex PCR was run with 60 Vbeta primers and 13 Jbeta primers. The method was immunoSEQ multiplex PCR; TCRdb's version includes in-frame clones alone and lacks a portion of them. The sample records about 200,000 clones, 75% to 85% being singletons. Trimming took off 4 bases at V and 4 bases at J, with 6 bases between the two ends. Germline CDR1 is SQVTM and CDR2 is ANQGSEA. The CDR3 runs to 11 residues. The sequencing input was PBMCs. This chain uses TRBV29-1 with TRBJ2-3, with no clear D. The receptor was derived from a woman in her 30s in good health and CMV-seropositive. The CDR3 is CSVAIADTQYF. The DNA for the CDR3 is TGCAGCGTTGCGATAGCAGATACGCAGTATTTT.